This passage covers 27 T cell receptor beta chains from one sample sequenced in a study of T cells after yellow fever vaccination. Using its own MiXCR run on the 5' RACE reads, TCRdb lists one record per CDR3 protein. The sample comprises roughly 310,000 distinct CDR3 sequences, 3.6% of which are singletons, and about a quarter rests with the top ten. The sample was PBMCs, taken on the day of the yellow fever booster vaccination. These TCRs come from a man aged 18 to 29 who received the YFV17D yellow fever vaccine.

This clonotype has ten or more counts. The chain has TRBV20-1 and TRBJ1-1, with D unresolved. Trimming cost V 0 bases and J 4 bases, with 15 bases left between them. Germline CDR1 reads DFQATT; CDR2 reads SNEGSKA (reference sequence). The CDR3 is 15 residues long. The CDR3 is CSARDLALAGTEAFF. CDR3 DNA sequence: TGCAGTGCTAGAGATCTGGCTCTGGCGGGCACTGAAGCTTTCTTT.

The table lists this clonotype with a few counts. The chain couples TRBV5-1 to TRBJ2-2, with TRBD2 as a possible D gene (6 bases). Germline values: CDR1 SGHRS, CDR2 YFSETQ. The length of the CDR3 is 16 residues. V shed 4 bases and J shed 2 bases, with 15 bases lying between them. The CDR3 nucleotides read TGCGCCAGCAGCCCGCGGGGCCGAAAAAACACCGGGGAGCTGTTTTTT. Residues: CASSPRGRKNTGELFF. Based on the CDR3 plus reference TRBV5-1 and TRBJ2-2, the full variable domain is KAGVTQTPRYLIKTRGQQVTLSCSPISGHRSVSWYQQTPGQGLQFLFEYFSETQRNKGNFPGRFSGRQFSNSRSEMNVSTLELGDSALYLCASSPRGRKNTGELFFGEGSRLTVL.

This clonotype was picked up a small number of times. The chain joins TRBV6-2 or TRBV6-3 to TRBJ2-2; tentative D call: TRBD1 (6 bases). CDR1 and CDR2 (germline): MNHEY, SVGEGT. The CDR3 sequence is 13 residues long. V was cut by 6 bases and J by 5 bases, with 10 bases left in between. Here the CDR3 reads CASRTQGTGELFF. The CDR3 DNA reads as TGTGCCAGCAGGACCCAGGGGACCGGGGAGCTGTTTTTT.

This clonotype was detected only a few times. This chain joins TRBV4-2 and TRBJ2-5; 7 nucleotides line up with TRBD2. The CDR3 is made up of 16 amino acids. V dropped 0 bases and J dropped 3; count of bases not matched to a gene: 7. Germline loops: CDR1 LGHNA, CDR2 YNFKEQ. CDR3 in DNA: TGTGCCAGCAGCCAAGAATGGGGGGGGAGCAAAGAGACCCAGTACTTC. This codes for CASSQEWGGSKETQYF.

With respect to this clonotype: This may be a read error, as it is one base from a much larger clone. The chain joins TRBV5-6 to TRBJ2-3; 8 positions agree with TRBD2. Germline lookup yields CDR1 SGHDT and CDR2 YYEEEE. The CDR3 runs 14 residues. The J segment lost 6 bases and the V segment lost 2 bases, leaving 5 bases of the junction unmatched. The CDR3 region is CASSFDGGDDTQYF. For the CDR3, the DNA is TGTGCCAGCAGCTTTGACGGGGGGGACGATACGCAGTATTTT. Together with reference TRBV5-6 and TRBJ2-3, the CDR3 gives the full variable domain: DAGVTQSPTHLIKTRGQQVTLRCSPKSGHDTVSWYQQALGQGPQFIFQYYEEEERQRGNFPDRFSGHQFPNYSSELNVNALLLGDSALYLCASSFDGGDDTQYFGPGTRLTVL.

There are many counts of this clonotype. The V and J genes are TRBV4-1 and TRBJ1-1; 12 bases align to TRBD1. With 4 bases clipped from V and 10 bases from J, the junction kept 10 bases outside the gene matches. The CDR3 extends over 15 amino acids. Germline V gives CDR1 MGHRA, CDR2 YSYEKL. CDR3 DNA sequence: TGCGCCAGCAGCCCGTACGGGACAGGGGGCGCGGGAGCTTTCTTT. Translated, it gives CASSPYGTGGAGAFF.

At least ten counts were recorded for this clonotype. The gene calls are TRBV29-1 and TRBJ1-1; perhaps TRBD1 as D (5 bases). CDR1 is SQVTM, CDR2 ANQGSEA, per germline. There are 13 residues in the CDR3. V was cut by 3 bases and J by 4 bases, with 12 bases left in between. Here the CDR3 reads CSVDADRLTEAFF. DNA of the CDR3: TGCAGCGTTGACGCCGACAGACTCACTGAAGCTTTCTTT.

This clonotype was counted ten times or more. This chain links TRBV11-1 with TRBJ1-1; D is possibly TRBD1 (5 bases). V lost 5 bases to trimming and J lost 0 bases, with 13 bases between them. This CDR3 spans 15 amino acids. The germline gives CDR1 SGHAT, CDR2 FQDESV (reference sequence). The CDR3 here is CASSRRRTMNTEAFF. In DNA, the CDR3 is TGTGCCAGCAGCCGACGGAGGACAATGAACACTGAAGCTTTCTTT.

Only a few counts were recorded for this clonotype. A read error may produce the germline difference seen at one junction end. This chain connects TRBV9 to TRBJ2-1, with 8 bases identical to TRBD2. Germline V lookup: CDR1 SGDLS, CDR2 YYNGEE. The CDR3 loop spans 15 amino acids. In DNA, the CDR3 is TGTGCCAGCAGCGTAGGAGCGGGGGCGTACACTGAGCAGTTCTTC. It translates to CASSVGAGAYTEQFF.

This clonotype was picked up many times. The chain combines TRBV5-1 with TRBJ1-6; a weak D match, TRBD1 (6 bases). Germline CDR1 is SGHRS and CDR2 is YFSETQ. V was cut by 0 bases and J by 7 bases, with 8 bases left in between. The CDR3 sequence is 14 residues long. This CDR3 reads CASSLGQENSPLHF. CDR3 in DNA: TGCGCCAGCAGCTTGGGACAGGAGAATTCACCCCTCCACTTT.

This clonotype was detected ten times or more. V is TRBV10-3 and J is TRBJ2-4, with TRBD2 matching over 8 bases. The V gene end was trimmed by 10 bases and the J gene end by 4 bases; junction bases not matched to a gene: 9. Germline V gene lookup returns CDR1 ENHRY and CDR2 SYGVKD. The CDR3 is 14 residues long. The CDR3 here is CATRPGLEKNIQYF. As DNA, the CDR3 is TGTGCCACCCGTCCGGGACTAGAGAAAAACATTCAGTACTTC.

This clonotype was observed a few times. The CDR3 coding sequence is TGTGCCAGCATCTTTGCGGGGAACACCGGGGAGCTGTTTTTT. Its protein is CASIFAGNTGELFF. The chain recombines TRBV5-5 with TRBJ2-2; possible D gene TRBD2, 5 bases. This CDR3 region has 14 residues. Trimming removed 6 bases at V and 1 base at J, with 10 bases between. CDR1 is SGHKS, CDR2 YYEKEE, per germline (reference sequence).

This clonotype was picked up many times. The chain recombines TRBV13 with TRBJ1-1, with D maybe TRBD1 (5 bases). The CDR3 sequence is 13 residues long. Trimming removed 2 bases from V and 6 bases from J, with 10 bases in between. CDR1 PRHDT and CDR2 FYEKMQ come from the germline V gene (reference sequence). Written as DNA, the CDR3 is TGTGCCAGCAGCTTACTTGGGGCAGCTGAAGCTTTCTTT. Translated: CASSLLGAAEAFF.

The table lists this clonotype with many counts. V gene TRBV10-2 combines with J gene TRBJ2-6; unclear D gene. The CDR3 loop spans 17 amino acids. CDR1 and CDR2 from the germline V gene are WSHSY and SAAADI. V was clipped by 4 bases and J by 0 bases, with 13 bases between them. CDR3 sequence: CASSGQSLSSGANVLTF. The CDR3 DNA reads as TGCGCCAGCAGTGGGCAGAGTCTCTCCTCTGGGGCCAACGTCCTGACTTTC.

The gene calls are TRBV12-3 or TRBV12-4 and TRBJ1-2; no reliable D call. The V end lost 3 bases, the J end lost 7 bases, and 9 bases lay between the germline ends. The CDR3 runs to 12 residues. DNA of the CDR3: TGTGCCAGCAGTTTTTTGGGAGTTGGCTACACCTTC. This codes for CASSFLGVGYTF.

This clonotype was detected ten times or more. The V and J genes are TRBV7-2 and TRBJ2-3; D tentatively reads TRBD1 or TRBD2 (6 bases each). This CDR3 region has 16 residues. The germline CDR1 and CDR2 sequences are SGHTA and FQGNSA. Trimming took off 0 bases at V and 2 bases at J, with 12 bases between the two ends. This chain's CDR3 is CASSLAGGMHTDTQYF. CDR3 nucleotides: TGTGCCAGCAGCTTAGCAGGGGGGATGCACACAGATACGCAGTATTTT.

V usage is TRBV7-9 and J usage is TRBJ1-2; D not resolved. The CDR3 is 18 amino acids. Trimming removed 1 base at V and 4 bases at J, with 22 bases between. Looked up from germline, CDR1 is SEHNR and CDR2 is FQNEAQ (reference sequence). In nucleotides, the CDR3 is TGTGCCAGCAGCTTAGGGGGTAACCCCTTTGCTTCGCCCTATGGCTACACCTTC. Translating it yields CASSLGGNPFASPYGYTF.

In its sample, this clonotype was seen a few times. The V and J genes are TRBV9 and TRBJ2-2; 8 bases are a match to TRBD2. In germline, CDR1 is SGDLS, CDR2 YYNGEE. This CDR3 has 17 amino acids. After removal of 0 bases from V and 3 bases from J, the junction contained 7 bases not matched to a gene. This chain's CDR3 is CASSVAGLAGYTGELFF. CDR3 in DNA: TGTGCCAGCAGCGTAGCTGGGCTAGCGGGCTACACCGGGGAGCTGTTTTTT.

This chain links TRBV6-5 with TRBJ2-5; 8 bases are shared with TRBD1. The CDR3 is 13 residues long. Germline loops: CDR1 MNHEY, CDR2 SVGAGI. V trimming: 6 bases; J trimming: 4 bases; junction bases outside the gene matches: 4. CDR3 sequence (DNA): TGTGCCAGCAGGCCAACAGGGGGAGAGACCCAGTACTTC. It is translated as CASRPTGGETQYF.

The table lists this clonotype with a few counts. CDR3 amino acids: CSPRLAGHTDTQYF. For the CDR3, the DNA is TGCAGCCCGAGACTAGCGGGACACACAGATACGCAGTATTTT. V and J are TRBV29-1 and TRBJ2-3; 11 bases fit TRBD2. V gave up 8 bases and J gave up 2 bases; unmatched junction bases: 6. This CDR3 comprises 14 residues. Germline V gives CDR1 SQVTM, CDR2 ANQGSEA.

This clonotype was seen repeatedly, ten times or more. The genes are TRBV6-6 and TRBJ2-7; D not certain. The germline CDR1 and CDR2 sequences are MNHNY and SVGAGI (reference sequence). There are 12 residues in the CDR3. The V gene lost 5 bases and the J gene lost 2 bases, with 7 bases spanning the gap. The CDR3 nucleotides are TGTGCCAGCAGTACGTTTGCCTACGAGCAGTACTTC. Its protein is CASSTFAYEQYF.

This clonotype was detected only a few times. One end of the junction is discordant with germline, which a read error may explain. This chain connects TRBV28 to TRBJ2-1; TRBD1 is a possible D gene (6 bases). From germline, CDR1 is MDHEN and CDR2 SYDVKM. This CDR3 has 17 residues. CDR3 in amino acids: CATSTGPRGSSYNEQFF. The CDR3 DNA sequence: TGTGCCACCAGTACAGGCCCAAGGGGGTCCTCCTACAATGAGCAGTTCTTC.

This clonotype was seen a few times. The chain employs TRBV5-4 and TRBJ1-2; D perhaps matches TRBD1 (6 bases). The V gene lost 8 bases and the J gene lost 1 base, with 12 bases spanning the gap. Germline CDR1 and CDR2: SGHNT and YYREEE (reference sequence). CDR3 size: 13 residues. The CDR3 sequence: CASKQGNNYGYTF. The CDR3 DNA follows: TGTGCCAGTAAACAGGGAAATAACTATGGCTACACCTTC.

This clonotype was seen only a few times. The CDR3 loop reads CATSSQSINYGYTF. The CDR3 DNA reads as TGTGCCACCAGTTCCCAGAGCATAAACTATGGCTACACCTTC. The gene calls are TRBV24-1 and TRBJ1-2; D is unresolved. CDR3 size: 14 residues. Between the trimmed V and J ends, which lost 6 bases and 2 bases, there was a span of 12 bases. Germline values: CDR1 KGHDR, CDR2 SFDVKD.

This chain links TRBV7-9 with TRBJ2-5, with 8 bases that match TRBD2. This CDR3 is 15 amino acids long. Germline lookup yields CDR1 SEHNR and CDR2 FQNEAQ (reference sequence). V lost 3 bases to trimming and J lost 4 bases; unmatched junction nucleotides: 7. In nucleotides, the CDR3 is TGTGCCAGCAGCTTTTTCGGGGGGGGAGCAGAGACCCAGTACTTC. Translating it yields CASSFFGGGAETQYF.

V gene TRBV4-2 combines with J gene TRBJ2-5, with D possibly matching TRBD1 (7 bases). Germline lookup yields CDR1 LGHNA and CDR2 YNFKEQ. V gave up 1 base and J gave up 5 bases, with 14 bases separating them. The CDR3 covers 15 residues. CDR3 sequence: CASSQGGTVGETQYF. The CDR3 DNA is TGTGCCAGCAGCCAAGGCGGGACAGTCGGGGAGACCCAGTACTTC.

This clonotype was seen only a few times. This chain uses TRBV20-1 with TRBJ1-4; D perhaps matches TRBD1 (6 bases). The CDR3 is 14 amino acids. V lost 2 bases to trimming and J lost 8 bases, with 15 bases between them. Germline V gives CDR1 DFQATT, CDR2 SNEGSKA (reference sequence). The CDR3 spells CSARLRGGGEKLFF. The DNA for the CDR3 is TGCAGTGCTAGACTCAGGGGCGGAGGGGAAAAACTGTTTTTT.